This TCR beta chain was retrieved from a study of Graves' ophthalmopathy and Graves' hyperthyroidism. Transcripts of RNA were the source for amplifying TCR beta CDR3 regions. Scientists carried out first-round RT-PCR using HTBI primers and then a second-round multiplex PCR. TCRdb reprocessed the multiplex PCR reads via MiXCR and lists one record per CDR3 protein. The sample includes 340,000 or so distinct CDR3 sequences, about a sixth of them seen just once. Trimming removed 4 bases from V and 2 bases from J; junction bases left unmatched: 6. This CDR3 is built from 15 residues. The germline V gene has CDR1 SGHRS and CDR2 YFSETQ. This clonotype was picked up many times.

The TCR comes from an adult man with Graves' ophthalmopathy. Sequenced: peripheral blood. This chain uses TRBV5-1 with TRBJ2-5; TRBD2 aligns across 9 bases. DNA of the CDR3: TGCGCCAGCAGCGGCGGACTAGCGCTACAAGAGACCCAGTACTTC. Encoded protein: CASSGGLALQETQYF.